Sequencing of this T cell receptor beta chain was carried out in a study of T-cell reconstitution after alpha-beta-depleted transplantation in children. In regard to this clonotype: Its antigen is currently unknown.

Deletions cut 3 bases from V and 4 bases from J, with 8 bases between. The CDR3 is 13 residues long. Germline CDR1 SSHAT, CDR2 FNYEAQ (reference sequence). The study, taken as a whole, reports: Expanded graft clones, several hundred of them, were reportedly the source of alpha-beta T cells about two months after transplant.

Construction of the TCRbeta library involved unique molecular identifiers. TCRdb re-called the PCR reads with MiXCR, one entry per CDR3 protein. The table shows some 550,000 distinct CDR3 sequences, with 23% occurring only once. Specimen: PBMCs, mostly from graft donor cells, collected 360 days after TCRalphabeta/CD19-depleted stem cell transplant. The genes are TRBV7-7 and TRBJ2-3; D is uncertain. This receptor was taken from a boy in the first two years of life who had a stem cell transplant for acute myeloid leukemia, so the T cells may come from the graft donor. The CDR3 is CASSLGWPDTQYF. CDR3 sequence (DNA): TGTGCCAGCAGCTTGGGGTGGCCAGATACGCAGTATTTT.